This T cell receptor beta chain appears in the sequencing data of a study of preoperative IRX-2 immunotherapy in early breast cancer. Sequencing was performed with immunoSEQ multiplex PCR; in TCRdb, only in-frame clones are kept and a portion is missing. The sample lists about 37,000 clones, 82% occurring once. The treatment here: preoperative locoregional IRX-2 cytokine immunotherapy. This clone turned up a few times. Sample: lymph node tissue, taken after IRX-2 immunotherapy. This TCR came from a human donor with breast cancer.

The CDR3 reads CASSQDAHSNQPQHF. The DNA of the CDR3 is TGCGCCAGCAGCCAAGATGCCCATAGCAATCAGCCCCAGCATTTT. The chain uses TRBV4-1 and TRBJ1-5, with D unresolved. Deletions cut 0 bases from V and 0 bases from J, with 6 bases between. The germline V gene has CDR1 MGHRA and CDR2 YSYEKL. This CDR3 contains 15 residues.